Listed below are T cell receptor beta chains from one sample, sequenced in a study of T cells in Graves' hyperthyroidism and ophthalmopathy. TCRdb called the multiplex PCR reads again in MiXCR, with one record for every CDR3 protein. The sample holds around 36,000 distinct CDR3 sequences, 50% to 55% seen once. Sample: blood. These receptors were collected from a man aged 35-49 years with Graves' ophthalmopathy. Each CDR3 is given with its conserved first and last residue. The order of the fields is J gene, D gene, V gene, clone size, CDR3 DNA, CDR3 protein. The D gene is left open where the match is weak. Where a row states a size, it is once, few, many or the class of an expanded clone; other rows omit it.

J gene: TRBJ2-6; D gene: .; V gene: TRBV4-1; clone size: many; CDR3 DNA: TGCGCCAGCAGGCAGGGTTATGGGCGGGTAGAGACTGGGGCCAACGTCCTGACTTTC; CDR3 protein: CASRQGYGRVETGANVLTF
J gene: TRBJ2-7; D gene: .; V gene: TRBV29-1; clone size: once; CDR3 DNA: TGCAGCGTTGAGATTTCTAGGGGCGGCGAGCAGTACTTC; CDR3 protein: CSVEISRGGEQYF
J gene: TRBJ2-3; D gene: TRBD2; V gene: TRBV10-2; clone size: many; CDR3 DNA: TGCGCCAGCAGTGGGAGGAAGGTAGCGGGGGGGCTGGGCACAGATACGCAGTATTTT; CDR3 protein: CASSGRKVAGGLGTDTQYF
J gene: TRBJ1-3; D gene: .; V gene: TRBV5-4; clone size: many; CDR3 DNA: TGTGCCAGCAGCTTCGGGGGAACAGGGACCTCTGGAAACACCATATATTTT; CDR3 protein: CASSFGGTGTSGNTIYF
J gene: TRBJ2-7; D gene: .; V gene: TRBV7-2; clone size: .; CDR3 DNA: TGTGCTAGCAGCCCGCGAAGGGCCCGCTCCCACGAGCAGTACTTC; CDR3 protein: CASSPRRARSHEQYF
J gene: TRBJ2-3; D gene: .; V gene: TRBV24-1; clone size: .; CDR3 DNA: TGTGCCACCAGTGACTCCCAGGACGGGAATAGGAGTACGCAGTATTTT; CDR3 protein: CATSDSQDGNRSTQYF
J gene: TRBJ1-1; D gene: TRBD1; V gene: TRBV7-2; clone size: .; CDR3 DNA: TGTGCCAGCAGCTTAGGAGCTGGAGGGACAGCCAACACTGAAGCTTTCTTT; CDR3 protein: CASSLGAGGTANTEAFF
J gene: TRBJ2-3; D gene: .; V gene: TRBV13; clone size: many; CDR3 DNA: TGTGCCAGCAGCTTAGATCCACGCACAGATACGCAGTATTTT; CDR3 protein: CASSLDPRTDTQYF
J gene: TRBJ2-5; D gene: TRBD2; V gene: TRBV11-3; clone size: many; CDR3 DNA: TGTGCCAGCAGCTCGGGGGGGTTTCGGAAGACCCAGTACTTC; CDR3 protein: CASSSGGFRKTQYF
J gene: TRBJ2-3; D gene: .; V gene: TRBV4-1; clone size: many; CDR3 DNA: TGCGCCAGCAGCCGTGGCTTCACAAGGACGACAGATACGCAGTATTTT; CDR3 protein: CASSRGFTRTTDTQYF
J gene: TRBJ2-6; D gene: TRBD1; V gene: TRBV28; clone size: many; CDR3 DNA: TGTGCCAGCAGTACGGGACAGGGGGGTTTTGGGGCCAACGTCCTGACTTTC; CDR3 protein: CASSTGQGGFGANVLTF
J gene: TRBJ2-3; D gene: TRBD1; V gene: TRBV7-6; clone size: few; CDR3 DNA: TGTGCCAGCAGCTGGGACAGGGAGTATTTT; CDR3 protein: CASSWDREYF
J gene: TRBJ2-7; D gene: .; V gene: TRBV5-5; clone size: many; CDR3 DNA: TGTGCCAGCAGCCTCTCGGGCCCCTCACACGAGCAGTACTTC; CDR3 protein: CASSLSGPSHEQYF
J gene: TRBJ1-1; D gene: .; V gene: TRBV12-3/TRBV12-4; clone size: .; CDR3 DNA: TGTGCCGGCAGTTGGGGACAAACGAACACTGGAGCTTTCTTT; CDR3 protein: CAGSWGQTNTGAFF
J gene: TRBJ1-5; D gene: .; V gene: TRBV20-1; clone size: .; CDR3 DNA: TGCAGTGCCAAAAGGCAGGGAGACTACGAGCATTTT; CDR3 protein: CSAKRQGDYEHF
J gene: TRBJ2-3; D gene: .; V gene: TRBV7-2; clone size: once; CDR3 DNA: TGTGCCAGCAGCTTCGCGGGACTCAGGGAGTATTTT; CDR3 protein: CASSFAGLREYF
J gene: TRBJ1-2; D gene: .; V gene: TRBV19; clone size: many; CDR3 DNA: TGTGCCAGTAGTAGGCAGGGGCGCGAGGATGGCTACACCTTC; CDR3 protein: CASSRQGREDGYTF
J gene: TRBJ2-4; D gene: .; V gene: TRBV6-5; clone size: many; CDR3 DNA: TGTGCCAGCACCCCGGGAAGGGCGGCAAACATTCAGTACTTC; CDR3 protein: CASTPGRAANIQYF
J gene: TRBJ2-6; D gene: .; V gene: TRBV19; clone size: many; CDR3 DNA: TGTGCCAGTAGCCTCCGCCGGGGGGCGCGAGGGGCCAACGTCCTGACTTTC; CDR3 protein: CASSLRRGARGANVLTF
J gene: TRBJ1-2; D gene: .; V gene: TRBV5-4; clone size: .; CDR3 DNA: TGTGCCAGCAGGCCACCGACAGCGTATGGCTACACCTTC; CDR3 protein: CASRPPTAYGYTF
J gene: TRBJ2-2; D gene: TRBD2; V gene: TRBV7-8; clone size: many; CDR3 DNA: TGTGCCAGCAGCTCCAAGCGGGGCGGGGAGCTGTTTTTT; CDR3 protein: CASSSKRGGELFF
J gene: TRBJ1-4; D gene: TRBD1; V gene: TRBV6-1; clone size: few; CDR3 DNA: TGCGCCAGCAGTGAGTGGACAGGGATCGGTGGGGATGAAAAACTGTTTTTT; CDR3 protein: CASSEWTGIGGDEKLFF
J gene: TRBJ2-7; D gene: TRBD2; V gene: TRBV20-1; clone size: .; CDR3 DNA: TGCAGCGGGACTAGCCTAGGCGAGCAGTACTTC; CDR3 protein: CSGTSLGEQYF
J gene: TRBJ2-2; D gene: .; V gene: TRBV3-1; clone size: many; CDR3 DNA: TGTGCCAGCAGTCCTTATGGGGGGACGAACACCGGGGAGCTGTTTTTT; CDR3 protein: CASSPYGGTNTGELFF
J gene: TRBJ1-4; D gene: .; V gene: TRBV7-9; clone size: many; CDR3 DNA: TGTGCCGGGAAGATCGAAGGGAATGAAAAACTGTTTTTT; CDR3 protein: CAGKIEGNEKLFF
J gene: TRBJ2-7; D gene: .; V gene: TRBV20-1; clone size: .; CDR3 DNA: TGCAGTGCTAGAGATCCCGGGAGTGCCTACGAGCAGTACTTC; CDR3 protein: CSARDPGSAYEQYF
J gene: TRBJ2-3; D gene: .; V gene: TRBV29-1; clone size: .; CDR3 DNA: TGCAGCGACGAACAGGCTGCACGCACAGATACGCAGTATTTT; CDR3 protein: CSDEQAARTDTQYF
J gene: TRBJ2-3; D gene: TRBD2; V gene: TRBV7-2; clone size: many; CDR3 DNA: TGTGCCAGCAGCACTAGCGGGGGCCCCGGCGGGGGGAATACGCAGTATTTT; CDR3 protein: CASSTSGGPGGGNTQYF
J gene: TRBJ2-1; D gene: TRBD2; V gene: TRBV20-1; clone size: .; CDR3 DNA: TGCAGTGCTAGCGAGGCGGGAGTTGAGCAGTTCTTC; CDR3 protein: CSASEAGVEQFF
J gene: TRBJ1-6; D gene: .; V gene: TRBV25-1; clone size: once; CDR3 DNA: TGTGCCAGCAGTGCTAGTGGGTCCACTAATTCACCCCTCCACTTT; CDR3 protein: CASSASGSTNSPLHF
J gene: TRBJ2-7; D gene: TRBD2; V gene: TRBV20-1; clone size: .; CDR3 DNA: TGCAGTGCTAGTGGGGGGGGGTACGAGCAGTACTTC; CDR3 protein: CSASGGGYEQYF